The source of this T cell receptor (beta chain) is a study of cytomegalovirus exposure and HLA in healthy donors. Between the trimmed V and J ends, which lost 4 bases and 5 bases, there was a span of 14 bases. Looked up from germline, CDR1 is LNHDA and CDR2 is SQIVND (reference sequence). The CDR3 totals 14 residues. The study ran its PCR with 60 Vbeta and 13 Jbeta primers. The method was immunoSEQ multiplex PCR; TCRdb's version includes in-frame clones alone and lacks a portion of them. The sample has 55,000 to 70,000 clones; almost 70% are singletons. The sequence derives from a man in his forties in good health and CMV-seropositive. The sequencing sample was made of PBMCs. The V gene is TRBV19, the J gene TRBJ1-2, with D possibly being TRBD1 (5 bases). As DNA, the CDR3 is TGTGCCAGTAGTAGCTTCCAGGGATGGTATGGCTACACCTTC. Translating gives CASSSFQGWYGYTF.